This TCR beta chain is from a study of T cells in Graves' hyperthyroidism and ophthalmopathy. In patients aged 18 to 65, hyperthyroidism was newly diagnosed, with duration under 2 months. Exclusion of patients followed from uncontrolled infection, other autoimmune disease, pregnancy or lactation. The investigators amplified TCR beta CDR3 regions from RNA transcripts. The HTBI primer set served for first-round RT-PCR of the TCR CDR3. TCRdb reprocessed the multiplex PCR reads with MiXCR, giving one entry per CDR3 protein. The data hold fewer than 900,000 distinct CDR3 sequences, with roughly a sixth observed a single time. This clonotype was observed many times. V lost 5 bases and J lost 5; bases outside the gene matches: 12. Germline V gives CDR1 SGHTA, CDR2 FQGTGA. CDR3 length equals 16 residues.

The sequence came from a woman in her 50s with Graves' hyperthyroidism that later progressed to Graves' ophthalmopathy. Sequencing was done on a sample of blood. The chain has TRBV7-3 and TRBJ2-3; 8 bases match TRBD2. CDR3 residues: CASSRQGGGPVDTQYF. DNA for the CDR3: TGTGCCAGCAGCCGTCAGGGCGGGGGGCCCGTAGATACGCAGTATTTT.